These 23 T cell receptor beta chains originate from one sample sequenced in a study of CD8 T cells in ankylosing spondylitis. No antigen has been assigned to these receptors. TCRdb redid the calling of the 5' RACE reads with MiXCR, one entry per CDR3 protein. Of roughly 470,000 distinct CDR3 sequences in the sample, roughly 27% were seen once. General study findings and limits: A motif in TCR beta, a set of 8 or 9 highly homologous variants, appeared characteristic of ankylosing spondylitis blood.

Material for sequencing was blood, either unsorted or a sorted T cell fraction (not recorded which). The receptors here all came from a male donor with ankylosing spondylitis.

This clonotype showed up just a few times. The V and J genes are TRBV5-1 and TRBJ1-2; tentatively, D is TRBD1 (5 bases). CDR1 is SGHRS and CDR2 is YFSETQ in the germline V gene. The CDR3 sequence is 13 residues long. V dropped 0 bases and J dropped 8 bases, with 11 bases sitting between them. The DNA for the CDR3 is TGCGCCAGCAGCTTGGCCCCGAGGGGCGGCTACACCTTC. It yields the protein CASSLAPRGGYTF.

This clonotype has just a few counts. The V gene is TRBV12-3 or TRBV12-4, the J gene TRBJ1-2; weak D call: TRBD1 (5 bases). V lost 6 bases and J lost 7, with 12 bases in between. The CDR3 spans 12 residues. CDR3 DNA: TGTGCCAGCAGCATCCAGGGTGGTGGCTACACCTTC. Translating it yields CASSIQGGGYTF.

This clonotype turned up a few times. The chain uses TRBV24-1 and TRBJ1-1, with 7 bases lining up with TRBD1. V shed 8 bases and J 1 base; nucleotides not matched to a gene: 3. The CDR3 consists of 13 residues. Per germline, CDR1 KGHDR and CDR2 SFDVKD. The chain's CDR3 is CATKTGENTEAFF. Here the CDR3 DNA reads TGTGCCACCAAAACAGGGGAGAACACTGAAGCTTTCTTT.

The chain couples TRBV29-1 to TRBJ1-4, with D possibly matching TRBD1 (6 bases). The ends were cut back, 6 bases at V and 0 bases at J, with 11 bases in the middle. This CDR3 region has 14 residues. Looked up from germline, CDR1 is SQVTM and CDR2 is ANQGSEA. The DNA of the CDR3 is TGCAGCGTCCGAGGGGGAGCAACTAATGAAAAACTGTTTTTT. Its translation: CSVRGGATNEKLFF. The entire variable domain, with the rest obtained from reference TRBV29-1 and TRBJ1-4, is as follows: SAVISQKPSRDICQRGTSLTIQCQVDSQVTMMFWYRQQPGQSLTLIATANQGSEATYESGFVIDKFPISRPNLTFSTLTVSNMSPEDSSIYLCSVRGGATNEKLFFGSGTQLSVL.

This clonotype was seen only a few times. The chain carries TRBV29-1 and TRBJ2-7; D might be TRBD1 (6 bases). The germline V and J ends were trimmed by 4 bases and 6 bases, with 10 bases remaining between them. CDR1 and CDR2 (germline): SQVTM, ANQGSEA. CDR3 size: 11 residues. CDR3 bases: TGCAGCGTTGCCGACAGGTTCGAGCAGTACGTC. This gives the protein CSVADRFEQYV.

The table lists this clonotype with a few counts. The chain recombines TRBV10-2 with TRBJ1-1, with TRBD1 as a possible D gene (5 bases). The CDR3 loop spans 12 amino acids. CDR1 and CDR2 from the germline V gene are WSHSY and SAAADI. V was clipped by 8 bases and J by 4 bases, with 11 bases between them. The CDR3 coding sequence is TGCGCCAGCCTGGGGCAGACCACTGAAGCTTTCTTT. Its protein is CASLGQTTEAFF.

With regard to this clonotype: Relative to the germline gene, one junction end is altered; a read error may explain this. Here the CDR3 DNA reads TGTGCCAGCAGCTGGACGGGCGGGAGGGGCCAAGAGACCCAGTATTTC. This sequence encodes CASSWTGGRGQETQYF. The chain employs TRBV12-3 or TRBV12-4 and TRBJ2-5; 9 bases map to TRBD2. The CDR3 is 16 amino acids.

The chain recombines TRBV5-6 with TRBJ2-3, with 12 bases lining up with TRBD2. Trimming cost V 0 bases and J 4 bases; bases outside gene matches: 6. The germline gives CDR1 SGHDT, CDR2 YYEEEE. This CDR3 is built from 17 residues. This CDR3 reads CASSLGTSGTYSDTQYF. CDR3 sequence (DNA): TGTGCCAGCAGCTTGGGGACTAGCGGGACCTACTCAGATACGCAGTATTTT.

J is TRBJ1-2 and V is TRBV29-1; unclear D gene. V lost 5 bases and J 2 bases, leaving 6 bases between the germline ends. This CDR3 contains 11 residues. Germline V gene data show CDR1 as SQVTM and CDR2 as ANQGSEA. The CDR3 region has the DNA TGCAGCGTTTCTCACAACTATGGCTACACCTTC. Translating it yields CSVSHNYGYTF. The full variable domain, completed using reference TRBV29-1 and TRBJ1-2, is SAVISQKPSRDICQRGTSLTIQCQVDSQVTMMFWYRQQPGQSLTLIATANQGSEATYESGFVIDKFPISRPNLTFSTLTVSNMSPEDSSIYLCSVSHNYGYTFGSGTRLTVV.

The CDR3 spells CASSRTSRGDTEAFF. The CDR3 DNA reads as TGCGCCAGCAGCCGGACATCTCGGGGCGACACTGAAGCTTTCTTT. The rearrangement uses TRBV5-1 and TRBJ1-1, with D perhaps TRBD1 (5 bases). V lost 4 bases and J 3 bases, leaving 16 bases between the germline ends. This CDR3 spans 15 amino acids. Germline V lookup: CDR1 SGHRS, CDR2 YFSETQ. Full variable domain (remainder filled in from reference TRBV5-1 and TRBJ1-1): KAGVTQTPRYLIKTRGQQVTLSCSPISGHRSVSWYQQTPGQGLQFLFEYFSETQRNKGNFPGRFSGRQFSNSRSEMNVSTLELGDSALYLCASSRTSRGDTEAFFGQGTRLTVV.

CDR3 coding DNA: TGTGCCAGCAGCCAAACCACTAGCGGGGAGACCCAGTACTTC. Translating gives CASSQTTSGETQYF. This chain uses TRBV3-1 with TRBJ2-5; 9 bases are shared with TRBD2. The CDR3 runs to 14 residues. Germline V gene data show CDR1 as LGHDT and CDR2 as YNNKEL (reference sequence). Trimming at V came to 2 bases and at J to 5 bases, leaving 3 bases not matched to a gene.

The table lists this clonotype with many counts. The chain links TRBV3-1 to TRBJ2-7; D gene unclear. CDR3 length: 13 amino acids. Deletions cut 1 base from V and 5 bases from J, with 9 bases between. Germline V gene sequence: CDR1 LGHDT, CDR2 YNNKEL (reference sequence). The DNA of the CDR3 is TGTGCCAGCAGCCAAGGGCTTCTCGACGAGCAGTACTTC. Its translation: CASSQGLLDEQYF.

The chain couples TRBV12-3 or TRBV12-4 to TRBJ2-7; either TRBD1 or TRBD2 may fit D (5 bases each). The CDR3 length is 12 residues. V lost 1 base and J 5 bases, leaving 6 bases between the germline ends. The CDR3, as DNA: TGTGCCAGCAGTTTAGGAGGGGACGAGCAGTACGTC. Amino acid sequence: CASSLGGDEQYV.

This clonotype was seen more than once but under ten times. This sequence joins TRBV3-1 and TRBJ1-1; a weak D match, TRBD1 (6 bases). V gave up 3 bases and J gave up 6 bases, with 11 bases separating them. This CDR3 region has 13 residues. The germline V gene has CDR1 LGHDT and CDR2 YNNKEL (reference sequence). The CDR3 loop reads CASSHEGTPEAFF. CDR3 in DNA: TGTGCCAGCAGCCATGAAGGGACACCTGAAGCTTTCTTT.

The sample holds a few counts of this clonotype. J is TRBJ2-5 and V is TRBV29-1; 7 positions match TRBD1. The CDR3 sequence is 14 residues long. Germline V gives CDR1 SQVTM, CDR2 ANQGSEA. V was pared by 4 bases and J by 0 bases, with 5 bases of the junction left unmatched. CDR3 loop: CSVAAGGYQETQYF. DNA for the CDR3: TGCAGCGTTGCCGCAGGGGGTTACCAAGAGACCCAGTACTTC.

V usage is TRBV5-1 and J usage is TRBJ2-1, with 10 bases that match TRBD2. V was pared by 3 bases and J by 6 bases, with 3 bases of the junction left unmatched. The CDR3 runs to 14 residues. The germline gives CDR1 SGHRS, CDR2 YFSETQ. This chain's CDR3 is CASSSTSGSNEQFF. The CDR3 bases are TGCGCCAGCAGCTCGACTAGCGGGTCCAATGAGCAGTTCTTC.

The genes are TRBV20-1 and TRBJ1-6; D is ambiguous. CDR3 length: 16 residues. CDR1 is DFQATT and CDR2 is SNEGSKA in the germline V gene (reference sequence). V was clipped by 1 base and J by 5 bases, with 15 bases between them. As DNA, the CDR3 is TGCAGTGCTAGAGTCGGGGTTGAAGGCCATAATTCACCCCTCCACTTT. Amino acids: CSARVGVEGHNSPLHF.

A few counts support this clonotype. The V gene is TRBV3-1, the J gene TRBJ2-1; 8 bases are a match to TRBD2. Per the germline V gene, CDR1 is LGHDT and CDR2 is YNNKEL (reference sequence). The V gene end was trimmed by 4 bases and the J gene end by 2 bases; junction bases not matched to a gene: 4. This CDR3 spans 15 amino acids. CDR3 bases: TGTGCCAGCAGCCCCCTAGCGGGCCCCTACAATGAGCAGTTCTTC. Protein: CASSPLAGPYNEQFF.

The rearrangement uses TRBV19 and TRBJ2-1; TRBD1 matches at 9 bases. The germline gives CDR1 LNHDA, CDR2 SQIVND (reference sequence). The V and J ends lost 5 bases and 6 bases, in that order; junction bases with no gene match: 11. The CDR3 is made up of 16 amino acids. CDR3 loop: CASSSNRDRATNEQFF. CDR3 in DNA: TGTGCCAGTAGTTCGAACCGGGACAGGGCTACCAATGAGCAGTTCTTC.

This clonotype was seen a handful of times. This rearrangement joins TRBV7-9 to TRBJ1-2; 12 bases are a match to TRBD1. The CDR3 spans 15 residues. The J segment lost 6 bases and the V segment lost 0 bases, leaving 2 bases of the junction unmatched. Looked up from germline, CDR1 is SEHNR and CDR2 is FQNEAQ (reference sequence). The CDR3 bases are TGTGCCAGCAGCTTAGCGGGACAGGGGGCAAATGGCTACACCTTC. It yields the protein CASSLAGQGANGYTF.

This chain links TRBV20-1 with TRBJ2-1; 8 positions match TRBD2. This CDR3 has 14 amino acids. In germline, CDR1 is DFQATT, CDR2 SNEGSKA (reference sequence). Trimming took 5 bases from V and 9 from J; bases not matched to a gene: 12. The CDR3 protein is CSAQSGSAVVEQFF. In DNA form, the CDR3 reads TGCAGTGCTCAGAGCGGGAGTGCGGTAGTTGAGCAGTTCTTC.

V gene TRBV12-3 or TRBV12-4 combines with J gene TRBJ2-5; 8 bases map to TRBD2. The length of the CDR3 is 15 residues. The junction had 10 bases not matched to a gene; V was cut back by 5 bases and J by 5 bases. CDR3 protein: CASSPAGGGEETQYF. CDR3 in DNA: TGTGCCAGCAGTCCCGCGGGGGGAGGTGAGGAGACCCAGTACTTC.

The sample holds a few counts of this clonotype. The chain has TRBV6-1 and TRBJ1-5; D ambiguous. The CDR3 has 14 residues. V lost 5 bases and J 6 bases, leaving 14 bases between the germline ends. CDR1 and CDR2 from the germline V gene are MNHNS and SASEGT. CDR3: CASSTTLTFQPQHF. CDR3 sequence (DNA): TGTGCCAGCAGTACGACCCTGACATTTCAGCCCCAGCATTTT.